A selection of T cell receptor beta chains follows, all from one sample in a study of STAT5B mutations in CD4+ large granular lymphocyte leukemia. Assay used: immunoSEQ multiplex PCR; TCRdb lists only in-frame clones, some missing. The sample lists tens of thousands of clones, around 70% seen once, with about 0.95% in the top ten. Source material: CD4+ T cells from blood buffy coats. These receptors were collected from a human donor in good health. Each CDR3 is given without its conserved first and last residue.

v_gene,CDR3aa
TRBV2,ASSEARYEQY
TRBV28,ATNPLGTGSQPQH
TRBV2,ASGGRDRRNQPQH
TRBV7-3,ASSLLPGNTEAF
TRBV10-2,ASRRGLDPGEAF
TRBV7-8,ASSLAHSNQPQH
TRBV20-1,SATGSNEQF
TRBV30,AWSPAGGQETQY
TRBV11-2,ASSVNRVAGGYT
TRBV5-1,ASAGSSKAYNEQF
TRBV18,ASSKGADEKLF
TRBV5-1,ASSLDGARDTQY
TRBV5-1,ASSSPSYEGYT
TRBV9,ASSRAPEYYGYT
TRBV18,ASSRDVANTGELF
TRBV7-9,ASSVQGSSDEQY
TRBV5-1,ASSFTALQGDTEAF
TRBV19,ASSSQLAGDYEQY
TRBV19,ASSTGVAETQY
TRBV7-2,ASSIHAGGQGEGYT
TRBV13,ASSPPGGQNGYT
TRBV19,ASIAGTGNTIY
TRBV5-5,ASSLSKTDAYSGANVLT
TRBV7-9,ASSSSSTKETQY
TRBV29-1,SGQPQH
TRBV2,ASRRARERGNTIY
TRBV11-3,ASSLDALAREAF